The source of this T cell receptor beta chain is a study of OX40 agonist ivuxolimab in advanced cancers. About the research overall: The group had a mean age of 60 years, ranged from about 20 to 85, and was roughly 83% male.

TCRdb keeps only in-frame clones here, not all; method: immunoSEQ multiplex PCR. The sample comprises tens of thousands of clones, roughly 80% of which are singletons, and approximately 5% rests with the top ten. The CDR3 has 13 amino acids. The germline CDR1 and CDR2 sequences are SEHNR and FQNEAQ (reference sequence). With 6 bases removed from V and 1 base from J, the gap between germline ends came to 10 bases. The gene calls are TRBV7-9 and TRBJ2-7; D is possibly TRBD1 (6 bases). This TCR came from an adult with an advanced solid tumor such as melanoma, head and neck, liver or kidney cancer. The sequencing here drew on CD4+ or CD8+ T cells sorted from blood, taken in a trial of the OX40 agonist ivuxolimab. The chain's CDR3 is CASRADSSYEQYF. As DNA, the CDR3 is TGTGCCAGCAGAGCGGACAGTTCCTACGAGCAGTACTTC.